The rows below give T cell receptor beta chains drawn from one sample of a study of shared clonotypes between healthy human individuals. The data were produced by immunoSEQ multiplex PCR, yet TCRdb's version contains in-frame clones alone and is incomplete. The sample has a few million clones; around 92% are singletons. Sequencing input: naive CD4+ T cells from PBMCs. These receptors were obtained from a man between 18 and 35 years old in good health. Some clones in this sample may be carry-over from other donors' samples. Both conserved end residues are trimmed from each CDR3. Not all rows give a size; the values are once, few, many and, for expanded clones, a class.

>NA|TRBV5-1|TRBJ1-2
ASSLTTNYGYT
>NA|TRBV12-5|TRBJ1-2
ASGLHVTDRGVHYGYT
>few|TRBV15|TRBJ1-1
ATSTPGTLNTEAF
>NA|TRBV5-1|TRBJ2-1
ASSRPDGRNNEQF
>NA|TRBV7-3|TRBJ2-3
ASSFRVPDTQY
>NA|TRBV19|TRBJ1-5
ASSLPGQIRQPQH
>few|TRBV30|TRBJ1-5
AWRTRTGGWQPQH
>NA|TRBV7-2|TRBJ2-3
ASSPQLRGQVDTQY
>NA|TRBV28|TRBJ2-1
ASSLDLAGLNEQF
>NA|TRBV7-9|TRBJ2-5
ASSLPRDFQETQY
>few|TRBV11-2|TRBJ1-1
ASTSRGTEAF
>NA|TRBV29-1|TRBJ1-2
SGVLQGHYGYT
>NA|TRBV18|TRBJ1-5
ASSLGQVDNQPQH
>NA|TRBV7-2|TRBJ1-3
ASSSGHTGNTIY
>NA|TRBV11-3|TRBJ2-3
ASSLDGVFGTDTQY
>NA|TRBV7-2|TRBJ2-1
ASRPGQRAYNEQF
>once|TRBV28|TRBJ1-2
ASSSPGSMGYT
>NA|TRBV7-3|TRBJ2-2
ASSFLASGRIESGELF
>NA|TRBV23-1|TRBJ2-3
ASSQRRTGGRTDTQY
>NA|TRBV11-2|TRBJ2-3
ASSFGGSPDTQY
>NA|TRBV4-2|TRBJ2-5
ASSQVTSGQETQY
>NA|TRBV6-5|TRBJ1-5
ASSYSRDQPQH
>NA|TRBV5-4|TRBJ2-7
ASSLVSAGGFYEQY
>NA|TRBV5-1|TRBJ2-5
ASSLRGQETQY
>NA|TRBV6-6|TRBJ2-1
ASSTGTGGNEQF
>NA|TRBV28|TRBJ1-4
ASSLGGSEKLF
>NA|TRBV6-6|TRBJ2-1
ASSYSTISYNEQF
>few|TRBV19|TRBJ2-2
ASSLGTVGTGELF
>NA|TRBV6-5|TRBJ2-7
ASSYSGLAGTYEQY
>NA|TRBV19|TRBJ1-5
ASSFGAALNQPQH
>once|TRBV11-2|TRBJ2-7
ASSLERQSSYEQY
>NA|TRBV4-1|TRBJ2-1
ASSHTWTSGRERDNEQF
>NA|TRBV7-3|TRBJ2-5
ASSLTPGIGETQY
>NA|TRBV28|TRBJ2-3
ASSPHPSGRADTQY
>NA|TRBV28|TRBJ2-7
ASSPGQGFYEQY
>once|TRBV19|TRBJ1-5
ASGTGNQPQH
>NA|TRBV7-3|TRBJ2-3
ASSPPGSGPDTQY
>NA|TRBV5-1|TRBJ2-7
ASSLETGWTPYEQY
>NA|TRBV19|TRBJ2-6
ASSISVAGLAGANVLT
>NA|TRBV7-2|TRBJ2-3
ASSLIGLAGGRDTQY
>NA|TRBV2|TRBJ1-4
ASSPRGENEKLF
>NA|TRBV19|TRBJ2-2
ASSPLWRRGDTGELF
>NA|TRBV7-2|TRBJ1-2
ASSLVMSVRAINYGYT
>NA|TRBV19|TRBJ2-2
ASSVPGQGAGELF
>NA|TRBV6-1|TRBJ2-7
ASSDVNRWGEQY
>NA|TRBV15|TRBJ2-7
ATSRGQFSYEQY
>NA|TRBV28|TRBJ1-1
ASSLSPNTEAF
>NA|TRBV19|TRBJ1-3
ASGRTGGNTIY
>NA|TRBV5-1|TRBJ2-1
ASSPGPGLAGGPNNEQF
>once|TRBV5-1|TRBJ2-7
ASSLDASPAPEQY
>once|TRBV19|TRBJ1-2
ASSIGGTGKNYGYT
>once|TRBV14|TRBJ2-6
ASSQVLYGTGANVLT
>NA|TRBV6-6|TRBJ1-1
ASSAQMNTEAF
>NA|TRBV2|TRBJ2-1
ASRTSGRAKVHEQF
>NA|TRBV9|TRBJ2-1
ASSPTSGSGEQF
>NA|TRBV30|TRBJ1-6
AGDTGDYNSPLH
>NA|TRBV6-4|TRBJ2-7
ASSVKPGGALAEQY